The clone carrying this T cell receptor beta chain was counted only a few times. As yet, its antigen is unknown. The sample belongs to a study of shared clonotypes between healthy human individuals. Background on the study: A couple of female and a few male donors aged 18 to 49 were enrolled.

CD8 memory pooled CD45RO+ cells and CCR7-negative CD45RA+ TemRA cells. Trimming removed 5 bases at V and 3 bases at J, with 16 bases between. The CDR3 has 16 residues. Germline CDR1 reads MGHDK; CDR2 reads SYGVNS. Whole-study findings and limits: Relative to memory subsets, naive subsets generally showed larger estimated richness. Four donors held about 5% of naive CD4 clonotypes in common.

Clones were read by immunoSEQ multiplex PCR, and TCRdb kept only the in-frame ones, dropping some. The data contain approximately 110,000 clones, approximately 65% of them singletons. This sequence was found in a woman in her twenties or thirties in good health. What was sequenced was memory CD8+ T cells sorted from blood. Specified subset: CD45RO+ cells pooled with CCR7-negative TemRA cells. This sequence joins TRBV25-1 and TRBJ2-2; tentatively, D is TRBD2 (5 bases). Here the CDR3 reads CASSPRRELDTGELFF. As DNA, the CDR3 is TGTGCCAGCAGTCCCCGCCGGGAATTAGACACCGGGGAGCTGTTTTTT.